This T cell receptor (beta chain) was profiled in a study of beta chain features in type 1 diabetes. The single heparinised draw taken from each donor contained around 100 mL of blood on average. Markers CD45RO/CCR7/CD25/CD127/CD95/CD27 served to sort CD4+ naive, central memory, regulatory and stem cell-like memory cells. Every bit of the isolated RNA underwent reverse transcription, so sequencing read expressed TCRB transcripts. Profiled with immunoSEQ multiplex PCR; TCRdb holds only in-frame clones, not every one. The sample has 85,000 to 110,000 clones, 28% seen once. The sample holds one count of this clone. The antigen is undetermined. At one boundary the junction diverges from the germline segment, which might be a read error. This CDR3 region has 17 residues. The germline CDR1 and CDR2 sequences are LGHNA and YSLEER. Study conclusions and caveats: When Type 1 diabetes patients were examined, their TCRB CDR3s proved moderately but significantly shorter in all four CD4+ subsets. Using cDNA template may skew counts toward highly expressing activated cells. A pattern of fewer insertions and more deletions at VDJ junctions was seen in type 1 diabetes patients.

This chain joins TRBV4-3 and TRBJ2-3; a possible D gene is TRBD2 (6 bases). The receptor was isolated from a woman between 18 and 30 years old with type 1 diabetes. The sequenced sample consisted of central memory CD4+ T cells from blood. The CDR3 nucleotides are TGCGCCAGAAGCCAAGGAGGGTCGCGAACTAGCACAGATACGCAGTATTTT. Protein sequence: CARSQGGSRTSTDTQYF.